The 9 T cell receptor beta chains in this list originate from one sample, sequenced in a study of cytomegalovirus exposure and HLA in healthy donors. PCR amplification relied on 60 Vbeta primers (plus 13 Jbeta primers). Clones were sequenced by immunoSEQ multiplex PCR, and TCRdb holds only the in-frame ones, with some missing. The data hold under 200,000 clones, with 9.5% to 15% observed a single time. The sequenced material came from PBMCs. The source of these receptors is a man aged 45-65 years in good health and CMV-seropositive.

The gene calls are TRBV9 and TRBJ2-2, with 8 bases that match TRBD1. CDR3 length: 16 amino acids. V was pared by 0 bases and J by 2 bases, with 3 bases of the junction left unmatched. CDR1 is SGDLS, CDR2 YYNGEE, per germline. The CDR3 here is CASSVGTGTNTGELFF. The DNA of the CDR3 is TGTGCCAGCAGCGTAGGGACAGGGACAAACACCGGGGAGCTGTTTTTT.

The chain carries TRBV6-5 and TRBJ2-7; TRBD2 matches at 9 bases. The V gene end was trimmed by 2 bases and the J gene end by 4 bases; junction bases not matched to a gene: 3. Germline-derived CDR1 and CDR2 are MNHEY and SVGAGI. The CDR3 has 14 residues. The CDR3 sequence: CASSYGGGAYEQYF. CDR3 coding DNA: TGTGCCAGCAGTTACGGCGGGGGGGCGTACGAGCAGTACTTC.

V and J are TRBV5-1 and TRBJ2-2; D perhaps matches TRBD2 (5 bases). Trimming stripped 2 bases from V and 4 bases from J, with 15 bases between. The germline V gene has CDR1 SGHRS and CDR2 YFSETQ. CDR3 length equals 16 residues. The CDR3 DNA follows: TGCGCCAGCAGCTTTTTTGGTGAGCGGTCCACCGGGGAGCTGTTTTTT. Encoded protein: CASSFFGERSTGELFF.

V is TRBV4-3 and J is TRBJ1-1; TRBD1 matches 10 bases. Trimming cost V 3 bases and J 6 bases; bases outside gene matches: 4. Germline V CDR1 and CDR2: LGHNA, YSLEER. This CDR3 is built from 14 residues. In DNA, the CDR3 is TGCGCCAGCAGCCATGGACAGGGGGGAGCTGAAGCTTTCTTT. It codes for CASSHGQGGAEAFF.

This clone was found a few times. The V and J genes are TRBV5-1 and TRBJ2-3; D ambiguous. Trimming took off 0 bases at V and 1 base at J, with 6 bases between the two ends. Germline loops: CDR1 SGHRS, CDR2 YFSETQ. CDR3 size: 14 residues. CDR3 DNA: TGCGCCAGCAGCTTGGACAAACGCACAGATACGCAGTATTTT. This sequence encodes CASSLDKRTDTQYF.

There are a few counts of this clone. This chain links TRBV7-6 with TRBJ2-5; 8 nucleotides align to TRBD2. Trimming removed 5 bases from V and 1 base from J; junction bases left unmatched: 9. CDR1 is SGHVS, CDR2 FNYEAQ, per germline. The CDR3 covers 16 residues. CDR3: CASSQLAGGPQETQYF. CDR3 sequence (DNA): TGTGCCAGCAGCCAACTGGCGGGAGGCCCCCAAGAGACCCAGTACTTC.

DNA of the CDR3: TGTGCCAGTAGCCCGAGGAACACTGAAGCTTTCTTT. Protein product: CASSPRNTEAFF. The chain has TRBV19 and TRBJ1-1; no reliable D call. V was cut by 6 bases and J by 1 base, with 6 bases left in between. Germline CDR1 is LNHDA and CDR2 is SQIVND (reference sequence). This CDR3 comprises 12 residues. The full variable domain, completed using reference TRBV19 and TRBJ1-1, is DGGITQSPKYLFRKEGQNVTLSCEQNLNHDAMYWYRQDPGQGLRLIYYSQIVNDFQKGDIAEGYSVSREKKESFPLTVTSAQKNPTAFYLCASSPRNTEAFFGQGTRLTVV.

The chain couples TRBV2 to TRBJ2-3, with 8 bases aligning to TRBD2. The V gene end was trimmed by 6 bases and the J gene end by 0 bases; junction bases not matched to a gene: 8. CDR3 length: 16 amino acids. Germline V gives CDR1 SNHLY, CDR2 FYNNEI. In DNA form, the CDR3 reads TGTGCCAGCAGACACAACGTAGCGGGAAGCACAGATACGCAGTATTTT. This codes for CASRHNVAGSTDTQYF.

The chain uses TRBV7-2 and TRBJ2-3, with 9 bases fitting TRBD2. V shed 2 bases, J shed 4 bases, and the junction held 7 bases outside the gene matches. This CDR3 has 16 amino acids. In germline, CDR1 is SGHTA, CDR2 FQGNSA. CDR3 nucleotide sequence: TGTGCCAGCAGCTTATTGGGCGGGGGGGCCGCAGATACGCAGTATTTT. This codes for CASSLLGGGAADTQYF.